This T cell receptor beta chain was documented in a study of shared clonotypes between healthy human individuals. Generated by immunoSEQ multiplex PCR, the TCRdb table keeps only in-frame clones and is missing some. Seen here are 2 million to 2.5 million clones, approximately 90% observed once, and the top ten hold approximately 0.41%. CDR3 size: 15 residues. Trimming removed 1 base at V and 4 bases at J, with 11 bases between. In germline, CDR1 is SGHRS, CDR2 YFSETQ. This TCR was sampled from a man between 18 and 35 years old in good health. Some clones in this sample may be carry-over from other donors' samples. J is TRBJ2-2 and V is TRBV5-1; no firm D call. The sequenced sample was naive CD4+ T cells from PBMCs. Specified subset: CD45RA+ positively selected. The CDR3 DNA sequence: TGCGCCAGCAGCTTGCAGGCTATTGGCACCGGGGAGCTGTTTTTT. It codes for CASSLQAIGTGELFF.